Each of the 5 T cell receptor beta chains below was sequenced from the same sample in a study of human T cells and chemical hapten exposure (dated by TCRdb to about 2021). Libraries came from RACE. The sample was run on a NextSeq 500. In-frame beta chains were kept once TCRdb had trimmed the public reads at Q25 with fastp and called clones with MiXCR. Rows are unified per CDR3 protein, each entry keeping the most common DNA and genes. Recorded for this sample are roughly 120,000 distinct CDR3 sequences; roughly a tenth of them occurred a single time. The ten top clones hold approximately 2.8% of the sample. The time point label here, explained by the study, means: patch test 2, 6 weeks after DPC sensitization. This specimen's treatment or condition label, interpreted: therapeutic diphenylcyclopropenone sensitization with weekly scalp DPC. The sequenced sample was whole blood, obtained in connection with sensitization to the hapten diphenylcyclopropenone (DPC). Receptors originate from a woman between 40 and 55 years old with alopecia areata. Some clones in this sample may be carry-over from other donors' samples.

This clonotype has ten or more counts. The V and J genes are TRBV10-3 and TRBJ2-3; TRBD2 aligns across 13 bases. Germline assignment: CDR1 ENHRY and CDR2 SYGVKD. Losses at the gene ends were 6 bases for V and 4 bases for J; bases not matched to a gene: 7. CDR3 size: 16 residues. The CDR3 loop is CAISHGTSGAADTQYF. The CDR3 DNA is TGTGCCATCAGCCACGGGACTAGCGGGGCCGCAGATACGCAGTATTTT.

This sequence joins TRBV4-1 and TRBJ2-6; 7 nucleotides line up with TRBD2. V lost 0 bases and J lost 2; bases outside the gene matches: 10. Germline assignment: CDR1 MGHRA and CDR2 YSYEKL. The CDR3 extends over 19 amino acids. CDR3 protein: CASSQDRRGGTTGANVLTF. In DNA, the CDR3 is TGCGCCAGCAGCCAAGATCGCCGGGGAGGGACCACTGGGGCCAACGTCCTGACTTTC.

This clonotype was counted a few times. The CDR3 is CASEQAEYGYTF. CDR3 coding DNA: TGTGCCAGCGAACAGGCCGAATATGGCTACACCTTC. This sequence joins TRBV2 and TRBJ1-2; TRBD1 is a possible D gene (5 bases). The CDR3 runs to 12 residues. Germline V lookup: CDR1 SNHLY, CDR2 FYNNEI. Trimming removed 8 bases from V and 5 bases from J, with 12 bases in between.

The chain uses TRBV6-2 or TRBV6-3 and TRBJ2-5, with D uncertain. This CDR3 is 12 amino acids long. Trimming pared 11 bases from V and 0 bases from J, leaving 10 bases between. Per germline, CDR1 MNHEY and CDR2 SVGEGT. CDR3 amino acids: CAHARDQETQYF. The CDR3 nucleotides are TGTGCCCACGCCCGAGACCAAGAGACCCAGTACTTC.

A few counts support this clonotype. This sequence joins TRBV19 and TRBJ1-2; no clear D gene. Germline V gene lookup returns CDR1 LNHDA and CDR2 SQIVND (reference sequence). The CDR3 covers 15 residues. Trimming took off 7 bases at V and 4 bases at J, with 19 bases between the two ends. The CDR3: CASKQTGMLGYGYTF. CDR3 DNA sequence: TGTGCCAGTAAACAGACGGGGATGCTCGGCTATGGCTACACCTTC.